Sequencing of this T cell receptor (beta chain) was carried out in a study of a mutant IDH1 vaccine in newly diagnosed glioma. Time point meaning: week 47, end of study. With topical imiquimod, each dose of the vaccine consisted of 300 ug of mutant IDH1 20-mer peptide. CDR3 length: 13 residues. Trimming took off 2 bases at V and 7 bases at J, with 10 bases between the two ends. Germline V gene lookup returns CDR1 SGHTS and CDR2 YDEGEE. The table came from immunoSEQ multiplex PCR; TCRdb's copy has only in-frame clones and leaves some out. The sample contains about 24,000 clones, about 81% of which appear only once. As to this clone: Its antigen is currently unknown.

This clonotype was obtained from a man aged 40-49 years with glioma. Some clones in this sample may be carry-over from other donors' samples. Here the sequenced sample was PBMCs, taken from a glioma patient whose treatment included an IDH1 peptide vaccine. This chain links TRBV5-8 with TRBJ1-5, with D perhaps TRBD1 (6 bases). The CDR3 DNA follows: TGTGCCAGCAGCTTCAGGGGCGGGCAGCCCCAGCATTTT. Residues: CASSFRGGQPQHF.